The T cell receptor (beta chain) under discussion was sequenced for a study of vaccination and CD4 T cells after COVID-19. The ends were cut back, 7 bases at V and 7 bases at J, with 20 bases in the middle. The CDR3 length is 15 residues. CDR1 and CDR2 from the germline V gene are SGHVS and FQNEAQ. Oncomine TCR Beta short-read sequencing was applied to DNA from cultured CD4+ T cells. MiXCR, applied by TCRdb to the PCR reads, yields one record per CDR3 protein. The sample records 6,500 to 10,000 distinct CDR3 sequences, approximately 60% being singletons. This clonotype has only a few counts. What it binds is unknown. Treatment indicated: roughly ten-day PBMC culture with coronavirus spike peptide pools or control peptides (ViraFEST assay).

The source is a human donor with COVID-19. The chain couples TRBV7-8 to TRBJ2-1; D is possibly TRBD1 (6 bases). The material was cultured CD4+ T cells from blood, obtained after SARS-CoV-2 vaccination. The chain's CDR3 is CASTRGGEGYNEQFF. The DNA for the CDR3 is TGTGCCAGCACCCGAGGGGGAGAGGGGTATAATGAGCAGTTCTTC.